This T cell receptor beta chain originates from a study of technical replicates of blood from a few donors. The table came from immunoSEQ multiplex PCR; TCRdb's copy has only in-frame clones and leaves some out. The repertoire holds approximately 100,000 clones, with 96% as singletons. Germline V gene lookup returns CDR1 ENHRY and CDR2 SYGVKD. This CDR3 is built from 16 residues. V shed 4 bases and J 1 base; nucleotides not matched to a gene: 4. This chain uses TRBV10-3 with TRBJ2-2; TRBD2 agrees at 9 bases. This clonotype was obtained from a human donor in good health. The material sequenced was T cells isolated from PBMCs. CDR3 amino acids: CAISGASGMNTGELFF. For the CDR3, the DNA is TGTGCCATCAGTGGGGCTAGCGGGATGAACACCGGGGAGCTGTTTTTT.